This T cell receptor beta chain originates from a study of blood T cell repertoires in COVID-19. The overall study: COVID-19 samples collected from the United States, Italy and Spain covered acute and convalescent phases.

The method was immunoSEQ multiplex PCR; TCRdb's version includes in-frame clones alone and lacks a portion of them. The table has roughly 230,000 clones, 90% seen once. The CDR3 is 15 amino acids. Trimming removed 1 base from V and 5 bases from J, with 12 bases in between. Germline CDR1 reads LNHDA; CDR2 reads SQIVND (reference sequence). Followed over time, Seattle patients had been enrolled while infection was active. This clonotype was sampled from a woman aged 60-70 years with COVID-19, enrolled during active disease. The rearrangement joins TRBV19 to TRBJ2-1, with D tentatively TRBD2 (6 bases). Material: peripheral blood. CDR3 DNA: TGTGCCAGTAGTATAGCGGAGGGGAGGCACAATGAGCAGTTCTTC. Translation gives CASSIAEGRHNEQFF.